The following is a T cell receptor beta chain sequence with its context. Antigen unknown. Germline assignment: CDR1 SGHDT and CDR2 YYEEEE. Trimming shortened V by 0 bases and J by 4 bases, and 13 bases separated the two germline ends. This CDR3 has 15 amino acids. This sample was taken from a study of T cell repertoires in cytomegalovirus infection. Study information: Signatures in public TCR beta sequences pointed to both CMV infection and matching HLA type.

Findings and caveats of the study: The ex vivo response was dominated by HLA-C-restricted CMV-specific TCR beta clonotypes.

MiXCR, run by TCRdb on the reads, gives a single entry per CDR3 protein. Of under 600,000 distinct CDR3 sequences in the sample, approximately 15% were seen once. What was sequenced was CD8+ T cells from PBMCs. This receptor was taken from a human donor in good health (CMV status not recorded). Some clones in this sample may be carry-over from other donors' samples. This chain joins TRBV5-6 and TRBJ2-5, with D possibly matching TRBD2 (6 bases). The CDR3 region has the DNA TGTGCCAGCAGCTTGGTGACGGGAGTGGGAGAGACCCAGTACTTC. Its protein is CASSLVTGVGETQYF.